This record looks at one T cell receptor (beta chain) sequence and its context. One base away lies a much larger clone, so this may be a sequencing read error. This entry is derived from a study of naive and memory T cell subsets. The germline V gene encodes CDR1 SEHNR and CDR2 FQNEAQ (reference sequence). V was pared by 4 bases and J by 8 bases, with 9 bases between. The CDR3 consists of 12 residues. The beta constant-region primer was an equimolar mix of two oligonucleotides covering TRBC1 and TRBC2. Nested alpha and beta constant-region primers with the SP2 primer drove four PCR rounds on ligated cDNA. In TCRdb, the UMI-ligation and nested PCR reads were re-called with MiXCR into one record per CDR3 protein. The sample consists of some 8,000 distinct CDR3 sequences, 25% to 35% of them appearing once.

The chain has TRBV7-9 and TRBJ2-1, with no clear D. The sequenced sample was CD8+ TEMRA cells from blood. Subset denoted: effector memory re-expressing CD45RA, CD45RA+ CD27-. The sequence was collected from a human donor in good health. In DNA form, the CDR3 reads TGTGCCAGCAGCTGGGGTGGGGATGAGCAGTTCTTC. Protein sequence: CASSWGGDEQFF.